These T cell receptor beta chains were read from a single sample in a study of CD8+ T cells in alopecia areata. TCRdb's table, derived via immunoSEQ multiplex PCR, lists solely in-frame clones and lacks some. This table holds about 210,000 clones, 40% to 45% found once. Sequenced material: CD4+ T cells sorted from blood, taken around week 37, from a patient treated with tofacitinib. Receptors were obtained from a human donor with alopecia areata. CDR3s include the opening cysteine and the closing phenylalanine or tryptophan. The D gene is left open where the match is weak. A row's size may be missing; if present it is once, few, many or a size class.

D gene: TRBD2
J gene: TRBJ2-7
V gene: TRBV9
clone size: -
CDR3 protein: CASSGGLAGSEQYF
CDR3 DNA: TGTGCCAGCAGCGGCGGACTAGCGGGCTCCGAGCAGTACTTC

D gene: TRBD2
J gene: TRBJ2-5
V gene: TRBV5-4
clone size: once
CDR3 protein: CASSGLLAGKETQYF
CDR3 DNA: TGTGCCAGCAGCGGTCTACTAGCGGGAAAAGAGACCCAGTACTTC

D gene: TRBD2
J gene: TRBJ2-1
V gene: TRBV30
clone size: -
CDR3 protein: CAWQLAGPYNEQFF
CDR3 DNA: TGTGCCTGGCAACTAGCGGGTCCCTACAATGAGCAGTTCTTC

D gene: -
J gene: TRBJ1-2
V gene: TRBV27
clone size: few
CDR3 protein: CASSLSGSNYGYTF
CDR3 DNA: TGTGCCAGCAGTTTAAGTGGCAGTAACTATGGCTACACCTTC

D gene: -
J gene: TRBJ2-5
V gene: TRBV5-1
clone size: few
CDR3 protein: CASSQPGQAETQYF
CDR3 DNA: TGCGCCAGCAGCCAGCCGGGGCAGGCGGAGACCCAGTACTTC

D gene: -
J gene: TRBJ2-7
V gene: TRBV7-2
clone size: once
CDR3 protein: CASSLVAAGVYEQYF
CDR3 DNA: TGTGCCAGCAGCTTAGTTGCAGCGGGCGTCTACGAGCAGTACTTC

D gene: -
J gene: TRBJ2-7
V gene: TRBV28
clone size: few
CDR3 protein: CASSRGDTHYEQYF
CDR3 DNA: TGTGCCAGCAGTAGGGGGGACACCCACTACGAGCAGTACTTC

D gene: TRBD2
J gene: TRBJ2-1
V gene: TRBV29-1
clone size: once
CDR3 protein: CSAHRGTSFINEQFF
CDR3 DNA: TGCAGCGCCCATAGGGGGACTAGCTTTATCAATGAGCAGTTCTTC

D gene: -
J gene: TRBJ2-3
V gene: TRBV9
clone size: few
CDR3 protein: CASSGTTNNPTQYF
CDR3 DNA: TGTGCCAGCAGCGGGACAACCAATAATCCTACGCAGTATTTT

D gene: TRBD1
J gene: TRBJ1-4
V gene: TRBV15
clone size: once
CDR3 protein: CATSSRQGYEKLFF
CDR3 DNA: TGTGCCACCAGCAGTAGACAGGGGTATGAAAAACTGTTTTTT

D gene: TRBD2
J gene: TRBJ2-3
V gene: TRBV6-5
clone size: -
CDR3 protein: CASSLTGGNQDTQYF
CDR3 DNA: TGTGCCAGCAGTCTGACGGGGGGGAATCAAGATACGCAGTATTTT

D gene: TRBD2
J gene: TRBJ2-1
V gene: TRBV7-2
clone size: -
CDR3 protein: CASRTTGGSNEQFF
CDR3 DNA: TGTGCCAGCAGGACGACGGGGGGGTCCAATGAGCAGTTCTTC

D gene: -
J gene: TRBJ1-1
V gene: TRBV5-1
clone size: -
CDR3 protein: CAGSLRAGRNTEAFF
CDR3 DNA: TGCGCCGGCAGCTTGAGGGCCGGCAGAAACACTGAAGCTTTCTTT

D gene: TRBD2
J gene: TRBJ2-1
V gene: TRBV9
clone size: few
CDR3 protein: CASSVVGLGQLKSDEQFF
CDR3 DNA: TGTGCCAGCAGCGTAGTGGGACTAGGCCAATTGAAGAGCGATGAGCAGTTCTTC

D gene: -
J gene: TRBJ2-7
V gene: TRBV30
clone size: -
CDR3 protein: CAWDRRYEQYF
CDR3 DNA: TGTGCCTGGGACAGAAGGTACGAGCAGTACTTC

D gene: -
J gene: TRBJ1-5
V gene: TRBV4-2
clone size: few
CDR3 protein: CASSQDYNQPQHF
CDR3 DNA: TGTGCCAGCAGCCAAGATTACAATCAGCCCCAGCATTTT

D gene: TRBD2
J gene: TRBJ2-4
V gene: TRBV4-3
clone size: few
CDR3 protein: CASSQAFPSGIRNIQYF
CDR3 DNA: TGCGCCAGCAGCCAAGCTTTTCCGAGCGGGATACGAAACATTCAGTACTTC

D gene: TRBD1
J gene: TRBJ1-2
V gene: TRBV10-3
clone size: -
CDR3 protein: CAISEAAGTGGGGYTF
CDR3 DNA: TGTGCCATCAGTGAGGCTGCCGGGACAGGGGGTGGTGGCTACACCTTC

D gene: TRBD2
J gene: TRBJ2-1
V gene: TRBV18
clone size: once
CDR3 protein: CASSPLAGVRGNEQFF
CDR3 DNA: TGTGCCAGCTCACCATTAGCGGGAGTGCGGGGCAATGAGCAGTTCTTC

D gene: TRBD2
J gene: TRBJ2-7
V gene: TRBV6-6
clone size: -
CDR3 protein: CASSSRGREGQYEQYF
CDR3 DNA: TGTGCCAGCAGCAGCCGCGGGCGGGAGGGCCAATACGAGCAGTACTTC

D gene: -
J gene: TRBJ2-3
V gene: TRBV29-1
clone size: few
CDR3 protein: CSVRAARDTQYF
CDR3 DNA: TGCAGCGTGCGGGCAGCGAGAGATACGCAGTATTTT

D gene: -
J gene: TRBJ1-1
V gene: TRBV19
clone size: few
CDR3 protein: CASSIRTNTEAFF
CDR3 DNA: TGTGCCAGTAGTATAAGGACGAACACTGAAGCTTTCTTT

D gene: TRBD2
J gene: TRBJ2-7
V gene: TRBV4-3
clone size: -
CDR3 protein: CASSQDTVAGDEQYF
CDR3 DNA: TGCGCCAGCAGCCAAGATACGGTAGCGGGAGACGAGCAGTACTTC

D gene: TRBD2
J gene: TRBJ2-7
V gene: TRBV28
clone size: -
CDR3 protein: CASSSSGRSNEQYF
CDR3 DNA: TGTGCCAGCAGTTCTAGCGGGAGAAGCAACGAGCAGTACTTC

D gene: -
J gene: TRBJ2-7
V gene: TRBV15
clone size: -
CDR3 protein: CATRSGSVYEQYF
CDR3 DNA: TGTGCCACCAGGTCCGGGAGTGTCTACGAGCAGTACTTC

D gene: -
J gene: TRBJ2-2
V gene: TRBV7-2
clone size: -
CDR3 protein: CASSLSALSAGELFF
CDR3 DNA: TGTGCCAGCAGCTTAAGCGCGCTGTCGGCCGGGGAGCTGTTTTTT

D gene: -
J gene: TRBJ2-3
V gene: TRBV11-2
clone size: few
CDR3 protein: CASSLGGDTQYF
CDR3 DNA: TGTGCCAGCAGCTTAGGGGGGGATACGCAGTATTTT

D gene: -
J gene: TRBJ2-7
V gene: TRBV4-2
clone size: -
CDR3 protein: CASSLQGGAVYEQYF
CDR3 DNA: TGTGCCAGCAGCCTACAGGGAGGCGCGGTCTACGAGCAGTACTTC

D gene: -
J gene: TRBJ1-1
V gene: TRBV6-5
clone size: few
CDR3 protein: CASGPGRMNTEAFF
CDR3 DNA: TGTGCCAGCGGACCGGGACGGATGAACACTGAAGCTTTCTTT